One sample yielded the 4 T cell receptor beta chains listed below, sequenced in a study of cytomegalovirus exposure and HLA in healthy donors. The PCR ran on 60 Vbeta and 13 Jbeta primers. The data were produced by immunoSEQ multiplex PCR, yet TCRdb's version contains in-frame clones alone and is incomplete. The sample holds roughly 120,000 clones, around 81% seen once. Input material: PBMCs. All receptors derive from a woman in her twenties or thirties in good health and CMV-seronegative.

CDR3 amino acids: CASSSIQGEGEKLFF. The CDR3 bases are TGTGCCAGCAGTTCCATACAGGGGGAGGGTGAAAAACTGTTTTTT. V and J are TRBV6-6 and TRBJ1-4, with 8 bases that match TRBD1. Per germline, CDR1 MNHNY and CDR2 SVGAGI (reference sequence). V shed 4 bases, J shed 7 bases, and the junction held 8 bases outside the gene matches. The CDR3 totals 15 residues.

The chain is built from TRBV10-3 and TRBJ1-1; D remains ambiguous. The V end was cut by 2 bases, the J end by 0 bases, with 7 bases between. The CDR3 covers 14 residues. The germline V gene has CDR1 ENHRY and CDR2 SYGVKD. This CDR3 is CAISEGSMNTEAFF. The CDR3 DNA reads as TGTGCCATCAGTGAGGGGAGTATGAACACTGAAGCTTTCTTT.

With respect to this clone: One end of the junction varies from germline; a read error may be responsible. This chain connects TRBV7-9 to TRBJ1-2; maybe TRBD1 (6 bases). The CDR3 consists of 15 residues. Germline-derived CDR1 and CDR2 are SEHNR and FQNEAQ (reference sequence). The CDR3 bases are TGTTCCAGCAGCTTAGCAGGGGCCCCTAACTATGGCTACACCTTC. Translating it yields CSSSLAGAPNYGYTF.

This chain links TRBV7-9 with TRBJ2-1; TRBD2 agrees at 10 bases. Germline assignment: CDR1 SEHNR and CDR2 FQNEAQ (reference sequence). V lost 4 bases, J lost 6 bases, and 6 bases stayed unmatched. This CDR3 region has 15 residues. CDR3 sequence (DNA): TGTGCCAGCAGCTCAAAGCGGGAGGGCCGCAATGAGCAGTTCTTC. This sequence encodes CASSSKREGRNEQFF.